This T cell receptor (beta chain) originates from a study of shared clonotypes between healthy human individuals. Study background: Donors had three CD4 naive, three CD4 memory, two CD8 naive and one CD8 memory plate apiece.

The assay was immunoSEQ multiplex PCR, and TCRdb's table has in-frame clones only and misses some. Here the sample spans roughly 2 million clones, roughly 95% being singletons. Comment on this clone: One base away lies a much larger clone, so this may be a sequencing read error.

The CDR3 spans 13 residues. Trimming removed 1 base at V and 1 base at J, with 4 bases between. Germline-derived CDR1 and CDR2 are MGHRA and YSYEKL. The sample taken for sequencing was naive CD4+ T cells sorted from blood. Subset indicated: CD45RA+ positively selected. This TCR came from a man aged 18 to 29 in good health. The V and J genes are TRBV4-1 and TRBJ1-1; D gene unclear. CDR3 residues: CASSQGWNTEAFF. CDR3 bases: TGCGCCAGCAGCCAAGGTTGGAACACTGAAGCTTTCTTT.